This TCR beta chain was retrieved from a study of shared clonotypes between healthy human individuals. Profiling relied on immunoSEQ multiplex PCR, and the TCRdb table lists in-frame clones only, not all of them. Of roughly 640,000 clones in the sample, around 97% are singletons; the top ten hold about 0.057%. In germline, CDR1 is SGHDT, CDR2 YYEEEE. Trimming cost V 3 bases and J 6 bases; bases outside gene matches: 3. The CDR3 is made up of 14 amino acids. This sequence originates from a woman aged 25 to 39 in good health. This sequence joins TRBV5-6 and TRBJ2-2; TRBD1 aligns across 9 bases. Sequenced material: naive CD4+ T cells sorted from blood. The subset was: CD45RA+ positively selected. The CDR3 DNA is TGTGCCAGCAGCTGGGGGACAGGGTCCGGGGAGCTGTTTTTT. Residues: CASSWGTGSGELFF.